Here is one T cell receptor beta chain with its context. This record comes from a study of human T cells and chemical hapten exposure. Background on the study: Variability of per-sample TCR yields stemmed mainly from small differences in pooled library volume.

Time point: patch test 3, about 24 weeks after DPC sensitization. Documented treatment: therapeutic diphenylcyclopropenone sensitization with weekly scalp DPC. Blood, whole and unfractionated, served as the source for total RNA extraction. TCRdb independently ran MiXCR on the RACE reads; one entry per CDR3 protein. The sample shows 150,000 to 200,000 distinct CDR3 sequences, 28% of them seen only once. This CDR3 has 16 amino acids. Germline CDR1 LGHNA, CDR2 YSLEER. Trimming cost V 4 bases and J 0 bases, with 14 bases left between them. The sequencing used whole blood, collected in connection with sensitization to the hapten diphenylcyclopropenone (DPC). This receptor was obtained from a woman between 18 and 29 years old with alopecia areata. Some clones in this sample may be carry-over from other donors' samples. The V and J genes are TRBV4-3 and TRBJ2-3; D is undetermined. CDR3 region: CASSRMDRLSTDTQYF. The CDR3 bases are TGCGCCAGCAGCCGAATGGACCGGCTAAGCACAGATACGCAGTATTTT.